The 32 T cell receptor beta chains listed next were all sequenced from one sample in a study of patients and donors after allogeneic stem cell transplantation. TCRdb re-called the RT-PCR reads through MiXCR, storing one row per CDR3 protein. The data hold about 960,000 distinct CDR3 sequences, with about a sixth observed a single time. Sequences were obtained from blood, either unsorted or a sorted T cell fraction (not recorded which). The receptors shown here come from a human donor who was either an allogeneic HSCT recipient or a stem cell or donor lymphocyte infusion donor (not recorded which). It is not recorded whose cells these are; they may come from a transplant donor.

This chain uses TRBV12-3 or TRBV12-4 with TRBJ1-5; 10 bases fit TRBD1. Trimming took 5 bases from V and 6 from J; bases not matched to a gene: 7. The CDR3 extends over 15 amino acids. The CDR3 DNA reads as TGTGCCAGCAGTGCCGGACAGGGGGTTGTTCAGCCCCAGCATTTT. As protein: CASSAGQGVVQPQHF.

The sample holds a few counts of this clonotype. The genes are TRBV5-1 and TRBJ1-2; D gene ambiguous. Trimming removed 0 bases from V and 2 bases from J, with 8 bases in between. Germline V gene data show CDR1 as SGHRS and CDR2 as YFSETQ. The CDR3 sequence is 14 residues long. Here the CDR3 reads CASSLEYSNYGYTF. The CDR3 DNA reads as TGCGCCAGCAGCTTGGAATACAGCAACTATGGCTACACCTTC. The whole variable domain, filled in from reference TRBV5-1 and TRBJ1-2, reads KAGVTQTPRYLIKTRGQQVTLSCSPISGHRSVSWYQQTPGQGLQFLFEYFSETQRNKGNFPGRFSGRQFSNSRSEMNVSTLELGDSALYLCASSLEYSNYGYTFGSGTRLTVV.

This CDR3 reads CASSHTSGGYNEQFF. Written as DNA, the CDR3 is TGCGCCAGCAGCCATACTAGCGGAGGTTACAATGAGCAGTTCTTC. This rearrangement joins TRBV5-1 to TRBJ2-1, with TRBD2 matching 8 bases. The trim removed 4 bases at V and 4 bases at J, leaving 7 bases unmatched. Per the germline V gene, CDR1 is SGHRS and CDR2 is YFSETQ. CDR3 length equals 15 residues.

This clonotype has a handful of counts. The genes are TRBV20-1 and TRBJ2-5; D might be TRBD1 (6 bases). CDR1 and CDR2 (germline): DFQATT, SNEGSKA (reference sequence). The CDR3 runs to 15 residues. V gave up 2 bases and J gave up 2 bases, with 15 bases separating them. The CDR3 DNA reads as TGCAGTGCTAGACCGTCAACAGGGAGTCAAGAGACCCAGTACTTC. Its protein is CSARPSTGSQETQYF.

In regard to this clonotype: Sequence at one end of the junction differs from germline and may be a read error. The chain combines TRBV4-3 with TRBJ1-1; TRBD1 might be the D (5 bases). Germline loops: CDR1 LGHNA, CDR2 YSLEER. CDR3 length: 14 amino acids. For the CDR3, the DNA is TGCACCAGCAGACGGGACTTAGTGAACACTGAAGCTTTCTTT. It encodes CTSRRDLVNTEAFF.

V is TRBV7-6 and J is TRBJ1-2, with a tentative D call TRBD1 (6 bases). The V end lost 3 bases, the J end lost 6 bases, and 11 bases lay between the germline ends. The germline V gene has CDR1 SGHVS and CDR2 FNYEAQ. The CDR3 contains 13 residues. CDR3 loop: CASSLGDRNGYTF. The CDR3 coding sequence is TGTGCCAGCAGCTTGGGAGACAGGAATGGCTACACCTTC. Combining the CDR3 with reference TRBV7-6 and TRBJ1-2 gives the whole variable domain GAGVSQSPRYKVTKRGQDVALRCDPISGHVSLYWYRQALGQGPEFLTYFNYEAQQDKSGLPNDRFSAERPEGSISTLTIQRTEQRDSAMYRCASSLGDRNGYTFGSGTRLTVV.

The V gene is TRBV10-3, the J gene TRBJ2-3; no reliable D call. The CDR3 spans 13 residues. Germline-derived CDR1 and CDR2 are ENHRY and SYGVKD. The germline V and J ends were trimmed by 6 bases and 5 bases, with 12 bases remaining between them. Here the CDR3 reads CAISRDSQDTQYF. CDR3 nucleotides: TGTGCCATCAGCCGCGATTCACAAGATACGCAGTATTTT.

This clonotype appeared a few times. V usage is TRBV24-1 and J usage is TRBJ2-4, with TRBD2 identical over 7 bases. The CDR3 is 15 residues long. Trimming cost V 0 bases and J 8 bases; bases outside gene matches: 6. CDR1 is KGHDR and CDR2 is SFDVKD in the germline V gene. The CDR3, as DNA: TGTGCCACCAGTGATTTGATGGGCGCGGGGGACATTCAGTACTTC. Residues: CATSDLMGAGDIQYF.

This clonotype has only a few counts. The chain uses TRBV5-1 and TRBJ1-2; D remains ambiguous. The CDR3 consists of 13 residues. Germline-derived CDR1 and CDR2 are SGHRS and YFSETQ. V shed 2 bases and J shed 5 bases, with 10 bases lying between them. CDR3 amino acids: CASSFGDNYGYTF. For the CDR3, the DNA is TGCGCCAGCAGCTTCGGAGACAATTATGGCTACACCTTC.

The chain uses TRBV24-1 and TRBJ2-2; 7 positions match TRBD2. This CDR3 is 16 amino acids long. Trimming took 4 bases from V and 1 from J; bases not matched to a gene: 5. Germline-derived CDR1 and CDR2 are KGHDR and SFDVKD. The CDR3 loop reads CATSDPGEGNTGELFF. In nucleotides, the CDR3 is TGTGCCACCAGTGACCCCGGGGAGGGGAACACCGGGGAGCTGTTTTTT.

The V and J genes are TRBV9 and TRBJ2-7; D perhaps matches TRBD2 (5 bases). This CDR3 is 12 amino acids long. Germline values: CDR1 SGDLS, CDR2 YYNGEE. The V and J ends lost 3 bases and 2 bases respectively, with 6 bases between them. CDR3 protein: CASSAGTYEQYF. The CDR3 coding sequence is TGTGCCAGCAGCGCCGGGACCTACGAGCAGTACTTC.

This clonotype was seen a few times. The CDR3 region has the DNA TGTGCCAGCAGTACAATACAGGGCTACGAGCAGTACTTC. As protein: CASSTIQGYEQYF. The J gene is TRBJ2-7, the V gene TRBV6-6, with D perhaps TRBD1 (6 bases). The length of the CDR3 is 13 residues. V was clipped by 5 bases and J by 3 bases, with 11 bases between them. CDR1 and CDR2 from the germline V gene are MNHNY and SVGAGI (reference sequence).

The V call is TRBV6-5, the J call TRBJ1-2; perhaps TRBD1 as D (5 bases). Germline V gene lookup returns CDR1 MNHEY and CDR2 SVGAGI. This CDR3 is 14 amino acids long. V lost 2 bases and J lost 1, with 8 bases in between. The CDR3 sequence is CASSYGALNYGYTF. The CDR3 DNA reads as TGTGCCAGCAGTTACGGGGCGCTTAACTATGGCTACACCTTC.

The CDR3 DNA is TGCAGTGCTAGAGATCCGGGTTTTAGCACAGATACGCAGTATTTT. It yields the protein CSARDPGFSTDTQYF. The chain is built from TRBV20-1 and TRBJ2-3; D remains ambiguous. From germline, CDR1 is DFQATT and CDR2 SNEGSKA (reference sequence). The CDR3 loop spans 15 amino acids. Trimming removed 0 bases at V and 0 bases at J, with 10 bases between.

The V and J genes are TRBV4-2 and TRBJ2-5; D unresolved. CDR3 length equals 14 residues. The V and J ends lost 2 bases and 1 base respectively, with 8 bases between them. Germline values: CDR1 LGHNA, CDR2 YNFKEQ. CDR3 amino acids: CASSQRAVQETQYF. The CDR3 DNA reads TGTGCCAGCAGCCAACGGGCAGTCCAAGAGACCCAGTACTTC.

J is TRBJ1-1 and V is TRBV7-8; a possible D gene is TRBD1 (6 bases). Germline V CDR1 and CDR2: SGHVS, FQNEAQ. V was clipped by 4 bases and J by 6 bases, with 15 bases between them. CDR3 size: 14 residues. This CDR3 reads CASSYTQGGPEAFF. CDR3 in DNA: TGTGCCAGCAGCTATACACAGGGAGGTCCTGAAGCTTTCTTT.

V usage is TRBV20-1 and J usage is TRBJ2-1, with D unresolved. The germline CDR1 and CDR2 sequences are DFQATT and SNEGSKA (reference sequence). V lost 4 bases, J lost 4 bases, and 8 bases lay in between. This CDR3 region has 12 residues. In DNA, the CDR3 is TGCAGTGCTAACGACGGGTACAATGAGCAGTTCTTC. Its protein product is CSANDGYNEQFF.

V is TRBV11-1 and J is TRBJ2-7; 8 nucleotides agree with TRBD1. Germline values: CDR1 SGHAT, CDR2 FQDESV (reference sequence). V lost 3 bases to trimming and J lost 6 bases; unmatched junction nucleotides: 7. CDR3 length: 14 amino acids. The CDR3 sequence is CASSFRPGGTEQYF. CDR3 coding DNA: TGTGCCAGCAGCTTTCGCCCAGGGGGCACCGAGCAGTACTTC.

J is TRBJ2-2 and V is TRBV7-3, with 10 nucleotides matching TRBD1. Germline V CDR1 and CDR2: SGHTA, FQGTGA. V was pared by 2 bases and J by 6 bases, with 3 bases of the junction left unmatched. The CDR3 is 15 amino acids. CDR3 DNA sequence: TGTGCCAGCAGCTTAGGGGACAGGGGAGCCGGGGAGCTGTTTTTT. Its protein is CASSLGDRGAGELFF.

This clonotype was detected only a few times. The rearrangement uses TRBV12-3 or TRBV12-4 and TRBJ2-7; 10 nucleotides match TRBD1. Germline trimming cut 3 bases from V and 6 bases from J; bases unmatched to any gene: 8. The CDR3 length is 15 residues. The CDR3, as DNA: TGTGCCAGCAGTTTCCCCGGGACAGGGGTGCGCGAGCAGTACTTC. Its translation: CASSFPGTGVREQYF.

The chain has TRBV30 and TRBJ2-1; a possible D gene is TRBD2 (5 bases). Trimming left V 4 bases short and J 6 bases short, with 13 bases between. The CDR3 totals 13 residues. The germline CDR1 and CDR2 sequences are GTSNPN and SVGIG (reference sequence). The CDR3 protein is CAWTPGSGNEQFF. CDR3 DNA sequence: TGTGCCTGGACGCCGGGGTCAGGCAATGAGCAGTTCTTC. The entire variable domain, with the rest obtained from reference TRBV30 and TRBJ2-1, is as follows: SQTIHQWPATLVQPVGSPLSLECTVEGTSNPNLYWYRQAAGRGLQLLFYSVGIGQISSEVPQNLSASRPQDRQFILSSKKLLLSDSGFYLCAWTPGSGNEQFFGPGTRLTVL.

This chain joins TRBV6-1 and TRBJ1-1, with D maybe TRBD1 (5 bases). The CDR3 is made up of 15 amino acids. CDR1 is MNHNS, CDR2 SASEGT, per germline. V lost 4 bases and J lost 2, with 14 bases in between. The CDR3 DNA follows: TGTGCCAGCAGTGTTTTCCGGGACGCAAACACTGAAGCTTTCTTT. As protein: CASSVFRDANTEAFF.

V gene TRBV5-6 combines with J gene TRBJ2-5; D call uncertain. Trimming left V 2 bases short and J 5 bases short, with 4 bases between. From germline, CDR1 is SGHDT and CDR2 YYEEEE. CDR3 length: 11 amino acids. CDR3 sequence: CASSFYETQYF. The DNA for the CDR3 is TGTGCCAGCAGCTTTTATGAGACCCAGTACTTC. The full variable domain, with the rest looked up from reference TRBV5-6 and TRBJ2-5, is DAGVTQSPTHLIKTRGQQVTLRCSPKSGHDTVSWYQQALGQGPQFIFQYYEEEERQRGNFPDRFSGHQFPNYSSELNVNALLLGDSALYLCASSFYETQYFGPGTRLLVL.

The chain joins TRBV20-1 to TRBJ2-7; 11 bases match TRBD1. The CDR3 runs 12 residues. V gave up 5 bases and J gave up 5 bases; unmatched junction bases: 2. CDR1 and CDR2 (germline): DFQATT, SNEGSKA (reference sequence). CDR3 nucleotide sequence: TGCAGTGCTTGGGACAGGGGGGACGAGCAGTACTTC. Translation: CSAWDRGDEQYF.

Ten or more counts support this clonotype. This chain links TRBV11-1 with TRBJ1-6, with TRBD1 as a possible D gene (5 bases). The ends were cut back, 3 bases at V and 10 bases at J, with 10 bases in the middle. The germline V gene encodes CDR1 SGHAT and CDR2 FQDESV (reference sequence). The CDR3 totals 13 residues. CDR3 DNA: TGTGCCAGCAGCTTCCAGGGAAGCTCACCCCTCCACTTT. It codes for CASSFQGSSPLHF.

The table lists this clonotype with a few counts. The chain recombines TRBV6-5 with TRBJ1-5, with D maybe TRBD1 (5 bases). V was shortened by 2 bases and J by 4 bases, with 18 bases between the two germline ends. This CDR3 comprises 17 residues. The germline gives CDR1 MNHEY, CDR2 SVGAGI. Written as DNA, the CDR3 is TGTGCCAGCAGTTACGGGACTGGGGACGGCGCAAATCAGCCCCAGCATTTT. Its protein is CASSYGTGDGANQPQHF.

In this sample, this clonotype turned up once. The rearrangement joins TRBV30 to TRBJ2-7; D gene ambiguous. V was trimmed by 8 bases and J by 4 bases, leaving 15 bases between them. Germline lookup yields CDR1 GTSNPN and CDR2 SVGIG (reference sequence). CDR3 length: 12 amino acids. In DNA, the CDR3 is TGTGCCGTCGACCGGGTCAATTACGAGCAGTACTTC. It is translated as CAVDRVNYEQYF.

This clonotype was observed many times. As DNA, the CDR3 is TGTGCCAGCAGCCCAAGCATTGCAGGGCAGCCCCAGCATTTT. It codes for CASSPSIAGQPQHF. The J gene is TRBJ1-5, the V gene TRBV12-3 or TRBV12-4; the D gene is possibly TRBD1 (5 bases). CDR3 size: 14 residues. V shed 6 bases and J shed 7 bases, with 16 bases lying between them.

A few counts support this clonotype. The CDR3 bases are TGTGCCAGCAGTGCTGGACAGGGGAAGAGTGGCAATCAGCCCCAGCATTTT. Translated, it gives CASSAGQGKSGNQPQHF. This chain links TRBV2 with TRBJ1-5; 9 bases fit TRBD1. V was clipped by 4 bases and J by 2 bases; unmatched bases: 9. Germline values: CDR1 SNHLY, CDR2 FYNNEI. The CDR3 has 17 amino acids.

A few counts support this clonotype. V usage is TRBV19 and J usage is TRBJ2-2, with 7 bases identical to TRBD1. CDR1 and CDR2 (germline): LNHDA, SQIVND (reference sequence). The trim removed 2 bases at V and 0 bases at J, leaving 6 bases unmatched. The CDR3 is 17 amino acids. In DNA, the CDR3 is TGTGCCAGTAGTATACGCCTGGACAGGACGAACACCGGGGAGCTGTTTTTT. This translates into CASSIRLDRTNTGELFF.

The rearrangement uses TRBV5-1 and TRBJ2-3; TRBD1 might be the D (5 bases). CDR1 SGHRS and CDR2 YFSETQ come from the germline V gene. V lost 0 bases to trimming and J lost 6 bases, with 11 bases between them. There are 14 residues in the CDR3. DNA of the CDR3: TGCGCCAGCAGCTTGGCAAGGGGATGGGATACGCAGTATTTT. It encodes CASSLARGWDTQYF. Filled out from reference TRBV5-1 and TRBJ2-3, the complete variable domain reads KAGVTQTPRYLIKTRGQQVTLSCSPISGHRSVSWYQQTPGQGLQFLFEYFSETQRNKGNFPGRFSGRQFSNSRSEMNVSTLELGDSALYLCASSLARGWDTQYFGPGTRLTVL.

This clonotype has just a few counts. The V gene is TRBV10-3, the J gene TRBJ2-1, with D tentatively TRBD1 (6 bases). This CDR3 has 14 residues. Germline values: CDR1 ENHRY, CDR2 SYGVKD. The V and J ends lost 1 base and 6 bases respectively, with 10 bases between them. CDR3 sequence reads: CAISELLDSNEQFF. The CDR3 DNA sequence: TGTGCCATCAGTGAGTTACTGGACAGCAATGAGCAGTTCTTC.